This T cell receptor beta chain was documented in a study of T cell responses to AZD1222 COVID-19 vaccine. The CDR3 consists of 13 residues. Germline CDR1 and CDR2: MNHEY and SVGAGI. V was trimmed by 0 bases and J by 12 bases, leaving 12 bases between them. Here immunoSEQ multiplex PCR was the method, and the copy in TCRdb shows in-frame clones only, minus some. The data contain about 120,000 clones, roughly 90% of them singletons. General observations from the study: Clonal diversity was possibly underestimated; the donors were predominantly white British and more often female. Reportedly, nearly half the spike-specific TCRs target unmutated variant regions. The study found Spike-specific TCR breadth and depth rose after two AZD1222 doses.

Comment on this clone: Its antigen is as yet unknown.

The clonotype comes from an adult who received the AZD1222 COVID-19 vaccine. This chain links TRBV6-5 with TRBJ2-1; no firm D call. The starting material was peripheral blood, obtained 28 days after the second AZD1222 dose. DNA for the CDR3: TGTGCCAGCAGTTACTCATCCGGGCTTGGGCAGTTCTTC. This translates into CASSYSSGLGQFF.